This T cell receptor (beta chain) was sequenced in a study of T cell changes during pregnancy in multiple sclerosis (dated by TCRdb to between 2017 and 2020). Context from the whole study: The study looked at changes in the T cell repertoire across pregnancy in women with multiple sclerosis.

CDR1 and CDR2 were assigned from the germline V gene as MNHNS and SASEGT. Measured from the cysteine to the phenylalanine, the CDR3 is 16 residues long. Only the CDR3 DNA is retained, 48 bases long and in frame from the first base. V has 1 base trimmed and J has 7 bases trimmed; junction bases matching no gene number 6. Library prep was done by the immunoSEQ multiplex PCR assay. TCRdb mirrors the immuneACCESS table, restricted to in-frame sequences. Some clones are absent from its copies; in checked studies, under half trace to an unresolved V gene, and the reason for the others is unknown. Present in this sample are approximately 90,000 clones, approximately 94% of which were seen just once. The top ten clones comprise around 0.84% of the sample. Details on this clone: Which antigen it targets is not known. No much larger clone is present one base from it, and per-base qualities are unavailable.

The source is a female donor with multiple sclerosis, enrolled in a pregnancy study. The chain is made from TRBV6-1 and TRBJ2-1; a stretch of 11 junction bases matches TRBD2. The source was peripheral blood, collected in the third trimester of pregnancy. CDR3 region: CASSEVAGGARNEQFF. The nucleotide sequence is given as TGTGCCAGCAGTGAAGTAGCGGGAGGGGCGCGTAATGAGCAGTTCTTC.